The 14 T cell receptor beta chains below all came from one sample that was sequenced in a study of shared T cell receptors in the human thymus. Profiled with immunoSEQ multiplex PCR; TCRdb holds only in-frame clones, not every one. The data contain some 640,000 clones, 70% to 90% of them singletons. These data also formed part of another study, on human thymus T cells.

The sample taken for sequencing was thymocytes. These receptors came from a boy under two years old with a congenital heart defect.

This clone was seen more than once but under ten times. The V and J genes are TRBV15 and TRBJ1-2; 7 bases are a match to TRBD1. Trimming cost V 2 bases and J 3 bases; bases outside gene matches: 9. There are 16 residues in the CDR3. Germline loops: CDR1 LNHNV, CDR2 YYDKDF (reference sequence). The CDR3 region has the DNA TGTGCCACCAGCAGACAATCTTCCGGGACAGACTATGGCTACACCTTC. It codes for CATSRQSSGTDYGYTF.

The CDR3 DNA sequence: TGTGCCAGCAGCCAAGAGCTAAACGGGTCTGGAAACACCATATATTTT. This translates into CASSQELNGSGNTIYF. The rearrangement uses TRBV14 and TRBJ1-3, with D uncertain. The CDR3 runs to 16 residues. Trimming removed 0 bases at V and 1 base at J, with 10 bases between. The germline gives CDR1 SGHDN, CDR2 FVKESK. Full variable domain (missing parts from reference TRBV14 and TRBJ1-3): EAGVTQFPSHSVIEKGQTVTLRCDPISGHDNLYWYRRVMGKEIKFLLHFVKESKQDESGMPNNRFLAERTGGTYSTLKVQPAELEDSGVYFCASSQELNGSGNTIYFGEGSWLTVV.

This chain joins TRBV19 and TRBJ1-4; 10 nucleotides line up with TRBD1. The CDR3 totals 15 residues. Germline assignment: CDR1 LNHDA and CDR2 SQIVND (reference sequence). The V gene end was trimmed by 3 bases and the J gene end by 4 bases; junction bases not matched to a gene: 2. This chain's CDR3 is CASSMRDRGNEKLFF. CDR3 in DNA: TGTGCCAGTAGTATGAGGGACAGGGGTAATGAAAAACTGTTTTTT.

The chain combines TRBV9 with TRBJ2-4; 10 positions agree with TRBD1. This CDR3 has 15 residues. The V gene's germline CDR1 is SGDLS and CDR2 YYNGEE. V shed 6 bases and J 6 bases; nucleotides not matched to a gene: 9. The CDR3 is CASNPTGGGGNIQYF. For the CDR3, the DNA is TGTGCCAGCAATCCGACAGGGGGCGGGGGAAACATTCAGTACTTC.

This chain connects TRBV2 to TRBJ2-1, with a tentative D call TRBD2 (6 bases). This CDR3 region has 16 residues. Germline loops: CDR1 SNHLY, CDR2 FYNNEI. The V and J ends lost 6 bases and 3 bases respectively, with 18 bases between them. In DNA, the CDR3 is TGTGCCAGCAGGAACTCCGGGACTCGGAACTACAATGAGCAGTTCTTC. It is translated as CASRNSGTRNYNEQFF. Variable domain in full (rest from reference TRBV2 and TRBJ2-1): EPEVTQTPSHQVTQMGQEVILRCVPISNHLYFYWYRQILGQKVEFLVSFYNNEISEKSEIFDDQFSVERPDGSNFTLKIRSTKLEDSAMYFCASRNSGTRNYNEQFFGPGTRLTVL.

The rearrangement uses TRBV18 and TRBJ2-7; no firm D call. This CDR3 comprises 12 residues. Germline CDR1 reads KGHSH; CDR2 reads LQKENI. V was trimmed by 4 bases and J by 1 base, leaving 5 bases between them. DNA for the CDR3: TGTGCCAGCTCACGCGAATCCTACGAGCAGTACTTC. Its translation is CASSRESYEQYF.

This clone turned up a few times. The V gene is TRBV12-5, the J gene TRBJ2-7; D is perhaps TRBD2 (6 bases). Germline CDR1 is LGHNT and CDR2 is FRNRAP. The CDR3 runs to 11 residues. Between the trimmed V and J ends, which lost 6 bases and 6 bases, there was a span of 9 bases. This CDR3 reads CASGLTSEQYF. CDR3 DNA sequence: TGTGCTAGTGGCCTGACTAGCGAGCAGTACTTC.

The chain joins TRBV6-5 to TRBJ2-3; 9 bases fit TRBD2. This CDR3 is built from 16 residues. V dropped 0 bases and J dropped 5; count of bases not matched to a gene: 6. Germline CDR1 is MNHEY and CDR2 is SVGAGI. The CDR3 region has the DNA TGTGCCAGCAGTTACTCGATAGCGGGGGTCCTAGATACGCAGTATTTT. It yields the protein CASSYSIAGVLDTQYF.

The V and J genes are TRBV27 and TRBJ2-7; tentatively, D is TRBD1 (5 bases). Germline CDR1 and CDR2: MNHEY and SMNVEV (reference sequence). Deletions cut 6 bases from V and 1 base from J, with 13 bases between. CDR3 length: 14 amino acids. This CDR3 reads CASRQGAASYEQYF. The CDR3 nucleotides read TGTGCCAGCAGACAAGGGGCCGCTTCCTACGAGCAGTACTTC.

The CDR3 sequence: CASSDGLATQYF. The DNA for the CDR3 is TGTGCCAGCAGTGATGGGTTAGCTACGCAGTATTTT. The V call is TRBV2, the J call TRBJ2-3; no definite D call. Trimming left V 3 bases short and J 8 bases short, with 9 bases between. Germline V CDR1 and CDR2: SNHLY, FYNNEI. The CDR3 has 12 amino acids.

The CDR3 sequence: CSVNTGTGASGEQFF. In DNA form, the CDR3 reads TGCAGCGTAAACACCGGGACAGGGGCGTCCGGTGAGCAGTTCTTC. The J gene is TRBJ2-1, the V gene TRBV29-1; 10 positions match TRBD1. V lost 6 bases, J lost 9 bases, and 14 bases stayed unmatched. Germline V gives CDR1 SQVTM, CDR2 ANQGSEA. This CDR3 comprises 15 residues.

J is TRBJ1-3 and V is TRBV9; 7 bases map to TRBD1. V lost 3 bases and J lost 4; bases outside the gene matches: 7. Germline assignment: CDR1 SGDLS and CDR2 YYNGEE. The CDR3 has 15 residues. CDR3 bases: TGTGCCAGCAGCGCGACAGGGCTATTCGGAAACACCATATATTTT. This encodes CASSATGLFGNTIYF.

J is TRBJ1-2 and V is TRBV25-1, with 9 bases matching TRBD1. J gave up 4 bases and V 8 bases, and 20 bases lay outside the gene matches. The CDR3 runs 18 residues. CDR1 and CDR2 (germline): MGHDK, SYGVNS. This CDR3 reads CASHPGIGGTGISYGYTF. Here the CDR3 DNA reads TGTGCCAGCCACCCGGGGATTGGCGGGACAGGGATATCCTATGGCTACACCTTC.

The chain combines TRBV27 with TRBJ2-7, with 14 bases identical to TRBD2. V lost 7 bases, J lost 0 bases, and 14 bases stayed unmatched. CDR1 is MNHEY, CDR2 SMNVEV, per germline (reference sequence). The CDR3 has 19 residues. The chain's CDR3 is CASNPLRTSGGPSSYEQYF. The DNA of the CDR3 is TGTGCCAGCAACCCCCTTCGGACTAGCGGGGGGCCCAGCTCCTACGAGCAGTACTTC.